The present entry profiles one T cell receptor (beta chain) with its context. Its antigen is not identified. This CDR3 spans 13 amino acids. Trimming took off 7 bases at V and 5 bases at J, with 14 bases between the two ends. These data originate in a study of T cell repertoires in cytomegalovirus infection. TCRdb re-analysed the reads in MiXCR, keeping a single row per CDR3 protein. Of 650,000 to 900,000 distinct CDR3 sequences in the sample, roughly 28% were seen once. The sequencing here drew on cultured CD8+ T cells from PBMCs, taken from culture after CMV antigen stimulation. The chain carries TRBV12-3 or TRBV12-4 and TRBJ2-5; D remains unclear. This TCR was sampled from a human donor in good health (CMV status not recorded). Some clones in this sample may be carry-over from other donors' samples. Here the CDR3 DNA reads TGTGCCAGCACCCCAGCGTTGATCGAGACCCAGTACTTC. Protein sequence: CASTPALIETQYF.